The present T cell receptor beta chain was sequenced within a study of glioma-infiltrating T cells. For the study at large: Glioma patients had dexamethasone for six or fewer days before surgery. Notes on the study in general: CDR3 overlap between tissue and blood was very small. A blood CDR3 motif signature was depleted in highly divergent patients.

Amplification of TCR alpha and beta CDR3 regions from RNA used iRepertoire nested multiplex PCR. TCRdb reanalysed the multiplex PCR reads using MiXCR and keeps one entry per CDR3 protein. This sample yields about 400,000 distinct CDR3 sequences, of which 41% are seen a single time; around 12% belongs to the top ten. The sample holds many counts of this clonotype. Its cognate antigen is unknown. The CDR3 is 13 amino acids. Germline V CDR1 and CDR2: DFQATT, SNEGSKA (reference sequence). V was pared by 4 bases and J by 2 bases, with 11 bases between. The receptor was isolated from a human donor with low-grade glioma or glioblastoma, undergoing nonglioma brain surgery, or in good health (not recorded which). The sequenced material came from glioma tissue, nonneoplastic brain tissue, or PBMCs (not recorded which). V gene TRBV20-1 combines with J gene TRBJ1-1; the D is unclear. This CDR3 reads CSATRHVNTEAFF. DNA for the CDR3: TGCAGTGCTACCCGGCACGTAAACACTGAAGCTTTCTTT.